Below, 21 T cell receptor beta chains from the same sample are listed, as sequenced in a study of cytomegalovirus exposure and HLA in healthy donors. 13 Jbeta primers and 60 Vbeta primers were used for the PCR. Measured with immunoSEQ multiplex PCR; TCRdb has only the in-frame clones, and not every one. The repertoire holds about 160,000 clones, with approximately 81% as singletons. The sequencing sample was made of PBMCs. The receptors here all came from a male donor in good health and CMV-seronegative.

The chain combines TRBV9 with TRBJ2-2; TRBD2 agrees at 8 bases. V lost 1 base, J lost 5 bases, and 13 bases stayed unmatched. The length of the CDR3 is 18 residues. Germline V lookup: CDR1 SGDLS, CDR2 YYNGEE. The CDR3 nucleotides are TGTGCCAGCAGCGTAACCAGCGGGGGCCCCCCGGAGACCGGGGAGCTGTTTTTT. Translation: CASSVTSGGPPETGELFF.

Turning to this clone: Its ends do not fully match the called genes, so a read error is possible. The chain recombines TRBV15 with TRBJ1-2; the D gene is possibly TRBD1 (5 bases). CDR1 LNHNV and CDR2 YYDKDF come from the germline V gene (reference sequence). CDR3 length equals 14 residues. CDR3 protein: CATSRDITGGLIAF. The CDR3 region has the DNA TGTGCCACCAGCAGAGATATAACGGGGGGTCTTATCGCCTTC.

The chain recombines TRBV5-1 with TRBJ1-1; no clear D gene. The CDR3 loop spans 14 amino acids. CDR1 and CDR2 (germline): SGHRS, YFSETQ. V was clipped by 3 bases and J by 6 bases, with 15 bases between them. CDR3 DNA sequence: TGCGCCAGCAGCTGGAGAGGGCCTAGTTCTGAAGCTTTCTTT. Its protein product is CASSWRGPSSEAFF.

Turning to this clone: Mismatch with germline at one junction end may stem from a read error. This rearrangement joins TRBV2 to TRBJ1-2, with D perhaps TRBD1 (6 bases). Germline loops: CDR1 SNHLY, CDR2 FYNNEI. The CDR3 is made up of 12 amino acids. CDR3: CASRGQNYGYPF. The CDR3, as DNA: TGTGCCAGCAGAGGACAGAACTATGGCTACCCCTTC.

The gene calls are TRBV7-3 and TRBJ2-1, with TRBD1 as a possible D gene (6 bases). This CDR3 has 15 residues. Per the germline V gene, CDR1 is SGHTA and CDR2 is FQGTGA. Trimming pared 2 bases from V and 4 bases from J, leaving 12 bases between. The CDR3 DNA is TGTGCCAGCAGCTTAGGGAGTGACAGGTACAATGAGCAGTTCTTC. Its translation is CASSLGSDRYNEQFF.

This chain links TRBV30 with TRBJ2-2, with D possibly being TRBD1 (6 bases). V lost 6 bases to trimming and J lost 3 bases, with 14 bases between them. The CDR3 length is 14 residues. CDR1 is GTSNPN and CDR2 is SVGIG in the germline V gene (reference sequence). The CDR3 spells CACQGRLDTGELFF. The CDR3 bases are TGTGCCTGTCAGGGGAGATTGGACACCGGGGAGCTGTTTTTT.

The V and J genes are TRBV10-3 and TRBJ2-7; 11 bases agree with TRBD1. Germline assignment: CDR1 ENHRY and CDR2 SYGVKD. CDR3 length: 15 amino acids. Unmatched junction bases numbered 3, after V lost 5 bases and J lost 0 bases. CDR3 region: CAISPGTGGSYEQYF. The DNA for the CDR3 is TGTGCCATCAGTCCCGGGACAGGGGGCTCCTACGAGCAGTACTTC.

The chain employs TRBV5-4 and TRBJ2-1; 14 nucleotides match TRBD2. Germline CDR1 reads SGHNT; CDR2 reads YYREEE (reference sequence). V shed 4 bases, J shed 0 bases, and the junction held 6 bases outside the gene matches. The CDR3 runs 18 residues. Here the CDR3 reads CASSPPGLAGDSYNEQFF. CDR3 DNA sequence: TGTGCCAGCAGCCCTCCGGGACTAGCGGGGGACTCCTACAATGAGCAGTTCTTC.

The chain carries TRBV7-3 and TRBJ2-7; 7 bases map to TRBD2. Germline CDR1 SGHTA, CDR2 FQGTGA. The CDR3 runs 15 residues. V dropped 5 bases and J dropped 0; count of bases not matched to a gene: 7. The CDR3 here is CASSPGLADSYEQYF. CDR3 sequence (DNA): TGTGCCAGCAGCCCAGGGCTAGCGGACTCCTACGAGCAGTACTTC.

The DNA of the CDR3 is TGCGCCAGCAGCCAAGACCCCGCGGGTCCGAACACCGGGGAGCTGTTTTTT. Amino acid sequence: CASSQDPAGPNTGELFF. V is TRBV4-1 and J is TRBJ2-2; D possibly corresponds to TRBD2 (5 bases). Trimming took off 0 bases at V and 0 bases at J, with 11 bases between the two ends. This CDR3 is built from 17 residues. Germline V gene data show CDR1 as MGHRA and CDR2 as YSYEKL.

This sequence joins TRBV6-1 and TRBJ2-7, with TRBD1 matching 8 bases. The CDR3 totals 15 residues. Germline V lookup: CDR1 MNHNS, CDR2 SASEGT. The junction had 9 bases not matched to a gene; V was cut back by 3 bases and J by 5 bases. CDR3 nucleotide sequence: TGTGCCAGCAGTGACTTCCGGGACAGGTTGGACGAGCAGTACTTC. Translation: CASSDFRDRLDEQYF.

As DNA, the CDR3 is TGTGCCAGCAGCAGGACCGCAGCGGGGGCCTACGAGCAGTACTTC. This translates into CASSRTAAGAYEQYF. The genes are TRBV7-6 and TRBJ2-7; 8 bases are shared with TRBD2. J lost 2 bases, V lost 5 bases, and 8 bases had no gene match. The CDR3 is 15 residues long. CDR1 and CDR2 from the germline V gene are SGHVS and FNYEAQ. Based on the CDR3 plus reference TRBV7-6 and TRBJ2-7, the full variable domain is GAGVSQSPRYKVTKRGQDVALRCDPISGHVSLYWYRQALGQGPEFLTYFNYEAQQDKSGLPNDRFSAERPEGSISTLTIQRTEQRDSAMYRCASSRTAAGAYEQYFGPGTRLTVT.

The V call is TRBV11-2, the J call TRBJ1-2; maybe TRBD1 (5 bases). Trimming removed 0 bases from V and 4 bases from J, with 9 bases in between. CDR3 length: 14 residues. Germline V gene lookup returns CDR1 SGHAT and CDR2 FQNNGV. CDR3 amino acids: CASSLERQSYGYTF. CDR3 DNA sequence: TGTGCCAGCAGCTTAGAACGACAGAGCTATGGCTACACCTTC.

The chain recombines TRBV18 with TRBJ2-5, with a tentative D call TRBD1 (6 bases). The CDR3 covers 15 residues. Deletions cut 0 bases from V and 5 bases from J, with 13 bases between. Germline V gene lookup returns CDR1 KGHSH and CDR2 LQKENI. CDR3 amino acids: CASSPPQGRVETQYF. DNA for the CDR3: TGTGCCAGCTCACCACCTCAGGGGCGCGTGGAGACCCAGTACTTC. The full variable domain, its missing parts supplied by reference TRBV18 and TRBJ2-5, is NAGVMQNPRHLVRRRGQEARLRCSPMKGHSHVYWYRQLPEEGLKFMVYLQKENIIDESGMPKERFSAEFPKEGPSILRIQQVVRGDSAAYFCASSPPQGRVETQYFGPGTRLLVL.

This clone was recorded once. This chain links TRBV7-2 with TRBJ2-1, with D possibly matching TRBD2 (5 bases). The CDR3 has 16 residues. Germline V lookup: CDR1 SGHTA, CDR2 FQGNSA. V gave up 4 bases and J gave up 0 bases, with 13 bases separating them. CDR3 DNA: TGTGCCAGCAGCTCCATCAAGCGGAGCTCCTACAATGAGCAGTTCTTC. This gives the protein CASSSIKRSSYNEQFF.

The gene calls are TRBV9 and TRBJ1-1; D possibly corresponds to TRBD1 (6 bases). The V gene lost 3 bases and the J gene lost 2 bases, with 14 bases spanning the gap. The CDR3 length is 15 residues. Germline V gene lookup returns CDR1 SGDLS and CDR2 YYNGEE. The CDR3 loop is CASSARTDFNTEAFF. The CDR3 DNA follows: TGTGCCAGCAGCGCCAGGACAGACTTCAACACTGAAGCTTTCTTT.

The chain carries TRBV7-8 and TRBJ2-5; 9 bases are a match to TRBD1. CDR3 length: 16 amino acids. From germline, CDR1 is SGHVS and CDR2 FQNEAQ. The trim removed 5 bases at V and 5 bases at J, leaving 12 bases unmatched. CDR3 nucleotide sequence: TGTGCCAGCAGCCCAGCTGGGACAGGGTCTGGGGAGACCCAGTACTTC. This translates into CASSPAGTGSGETQYF.

This clone was observed a single time. This sequence joins TRBV18 and TRBJ2-6; tentatively, D is TRBD1 (5 bases). Trimming shortened V by 1 base and J by 0 bases, and 7 bases separated the two germline ends. CDR1 and CDR2 (germline): KGHSH, LQKENI. The CDR3 covers 16 residues. As DNA, the CDR3 is TGTGCCAGCTCACCACTCAGGGACTCTGGGGCCAACGTCCTGACTTTC. As protein: CASSPLRDSGANVLTF.

The rearrangement joins TRBV6-1 to TRBJ2-5, with D tentatively TRBD2 (6 bases). The length of the CDR3 is 15 residues. Germline V gene sequence: CDR1 MNHNS, CDR2 SASEGT. Between the trimmed V and J ends, which lost 6 bases and 5 bases, there was a span of 19 bases. CDR3 coding DNA: TGTGCCAGCAGCCCCACGGGGGTTTGGGGGGAGACCCAGTACTTC. Translated: CASSPTGVWGETQYF.

This clone was found a few times. CDR3 sequence reads: CASTGRLSGNTIYF. CDR3 in DNA: TGTGCCAGCACAGGGCGCCTCTCTGGAAACACCATATATTTT. The chain is built from TRBV6-5 and TRBJ1-3, with D tentatively TRBD1 (5 bases). Trimming cost V 7 bases and J 0 bases, with 10 bases left between them. Germline CDR1 reads MNHEY; CDR2 reads SVGAGI. This CDR3 contains 14 residues.

This rearrangement joins TRBV5-1 to TRBJ2-7; D possibly corresponds to TRBD1 (5 bases). The CDR3 length is 13 residues. Looked up from germline, CDR1 is SGHRS and CDR2 is YFSETQ. V lost 3 bases to trimming and J lost 6 bases, with 13 bases between them. The CDR3 protein is CASSWNSRVEQYF. In DNA, the CDR3 is TGCGCCAGCAGCTGGAATTCCAGGGTCGAGCAGTACTTC.